The sequence of this TCR beta chain was determined in a study of identical twins. Notes on the study in general: The models gave estimates that fell short of the out-of-frame TCR alpha sharing seen in monozygotic twins. The same donors were not followed; conclusions instead depended on cross-sectional statistical analysis. Twins shared out-of-frame alpha sequences with excess low generation probability.

TCRdb re-derived calls from the 5' RACE reads in MiXCR, one entry per CDR3 protein. The data show around 490,000 distinct CDR3 sequences, roughly 15% seen once. The germline V and J ends were trimmed by 4 bases and 7 bases, with 14 bases remaining between them. CDR3 size: 15 residues. Germline V gene data show CDR1 as LGHDT and CDR2 as YNNKEL (reference sequence). This clonotype has just a few counts. Its target is not known. There were only healthy Caucasians among the donors. This sample also belongs to another study, concerning yellow fever vaccine responses in identical twins.

Input material: CD4+ T cells sorted from blood. This TCR came from a woman aged 18-29 years in good health. The V call is TRBV3-1, the J call TRBJ1-6; perhaps TRBD1 as D (5 bases). CDR3 nucleotides: TGTGCCAGCAGCCTCGGGACCATCGGGAATTCACCCCTCCACTTT. Amino acids: CASSLGTIGNSPLHF.